This T cell receptor beta chain was found in a study of cytomegalovirus exposure and HLA in healthy donors. Comments on this clone: What it binds is unknown.

Findings of the study overall: Using a false discovery rate of 0.05, a later analysis showed that approximately 16,000 TCR beta sequences were associated with HLA alleles. Despite most TCR sequences being rare, some public TCRs occurred in many donors.

Germline V lookup: CDR1 MNHEY, CDR2 SMNVEV (reference sequence). The CDR3 contains 17 residues. Trimming at V came to 2 bases and at J to 5 bases, leaving 11 bases not matched to a gene. In the PCR, 60 Vbeta and 13 Jbeta primers were used. The table came from immunoSEQ multiplex PCR; TCRdb's copy has only in-frame clones and leaves some out. Of about 180,000 clones in the sample, approximately 81% are singletons; the top ten hold about 2.2%. This rearrangement joins TRBV27 to TRBJ2-5, with 10 nucleotides matching TRBD2. This TCR derives from a woman aged 25-40 years in good health and CMV-seronegative. Sequenced: PBMCs. CDR3 nucleotides: TGTGCCAGCAGTTTAAGCGGGAGGGGGGTTCTAGGGGAGACCCAGTACTTC. The encoded protein is CASSLSGRGVLGETQYF.